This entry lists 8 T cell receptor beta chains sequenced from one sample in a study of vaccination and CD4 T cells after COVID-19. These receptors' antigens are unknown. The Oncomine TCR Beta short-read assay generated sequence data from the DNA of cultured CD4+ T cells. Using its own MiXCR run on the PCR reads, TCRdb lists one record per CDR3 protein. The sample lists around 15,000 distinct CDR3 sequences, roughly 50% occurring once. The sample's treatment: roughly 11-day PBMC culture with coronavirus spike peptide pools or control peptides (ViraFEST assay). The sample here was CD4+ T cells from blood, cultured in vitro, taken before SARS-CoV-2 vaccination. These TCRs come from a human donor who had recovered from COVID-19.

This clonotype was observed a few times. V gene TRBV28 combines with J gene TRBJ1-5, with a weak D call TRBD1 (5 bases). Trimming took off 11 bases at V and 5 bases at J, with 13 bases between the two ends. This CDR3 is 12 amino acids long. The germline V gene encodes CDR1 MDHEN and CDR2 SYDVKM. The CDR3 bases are TGTGCCCTTGGCGGGGGATATCAGCCCCAGCATTTT. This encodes CALGGGYQPQHF.

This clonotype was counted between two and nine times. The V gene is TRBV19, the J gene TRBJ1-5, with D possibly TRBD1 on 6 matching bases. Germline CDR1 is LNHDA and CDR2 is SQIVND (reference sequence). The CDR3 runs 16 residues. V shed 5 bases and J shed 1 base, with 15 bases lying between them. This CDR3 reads CASSPHIGQSNQPQHF. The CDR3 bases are TGTGCCAGTAGTCCTCACATCGGACAGAGCAATCAGCCCCAGCATTTT.

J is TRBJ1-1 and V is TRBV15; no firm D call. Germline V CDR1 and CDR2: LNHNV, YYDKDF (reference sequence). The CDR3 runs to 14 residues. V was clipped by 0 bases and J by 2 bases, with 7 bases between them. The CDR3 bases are TGTGCCACCAGCAGAGATACGGCTAACACTGAAGCTTTCTTT. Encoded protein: CATSRDTANTEAFF.

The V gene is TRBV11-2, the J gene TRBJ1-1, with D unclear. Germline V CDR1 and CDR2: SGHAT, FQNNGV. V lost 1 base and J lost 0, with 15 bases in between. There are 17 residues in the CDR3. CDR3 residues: CASSLGLGGRLNTEAFF. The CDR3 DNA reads TGTGCCAGCAGCTTAGGCCTAGGTGGCAGGCTGAACACTGAAGCTTTCTTT.

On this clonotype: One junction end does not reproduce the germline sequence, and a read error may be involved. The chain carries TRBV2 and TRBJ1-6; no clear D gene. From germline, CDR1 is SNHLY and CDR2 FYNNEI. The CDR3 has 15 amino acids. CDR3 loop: CASGERQAINSPLHF. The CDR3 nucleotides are TGTGCCAGCGGTGAACGGCAGGCTATTAATTCACCCCTCCACTTT.

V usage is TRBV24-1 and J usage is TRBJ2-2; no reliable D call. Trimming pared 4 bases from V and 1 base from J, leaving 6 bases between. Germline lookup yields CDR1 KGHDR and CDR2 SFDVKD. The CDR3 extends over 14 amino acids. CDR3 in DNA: TGTGCCACCAGTGAGGCCCAGAACACCGGGGAGCTGTTTTTT. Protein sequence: CATSEAQNTGELFF.

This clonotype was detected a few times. This CDR3 reads CASSLVSEGAFF. CDR3 sequence (DNA): TGTGCCAGCAGCTTAGTCTCGGAGGGTGCTTTCTTT. J is TRBJ1-1 and V is TRBV7-8; unclear D gene. V was cut by 1 base and J by 11 bases, with 11 bases left in between. Germline CDR1 reads SGHVS; CDR2 reads FQNEAQ. The CDR3 is 12 amino acids. The variable domain in full, completed from reference TRBV7-8 and TRBJ1-1, reads GAGVSQSPRYKVAKRGQDVALRCDPISGHVSLFWYQQALGQGPEFLTYFQNEAQLDKSGLPSDRFFAERPEGSVSTLKIQRTQQEDSAVYLCASSLVSEGAFFGQGTRLTVV.

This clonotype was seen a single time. The CDR3 DNA reads TGTGCCAGCAGCTCTTTTAATTACCCCAACTACGAGCAGTACTTC. Protein: CASSSFNYPNYEQYF. The chain combines TRBV7-2 with TRBJ2-7, with D hard to call. V lost 4 bases, J lost 3 bases, and 16 bases lay in between. Germline CDR1 SGHTA, CDR2 FQGNSA. This CDR3 comprises 15 residues.